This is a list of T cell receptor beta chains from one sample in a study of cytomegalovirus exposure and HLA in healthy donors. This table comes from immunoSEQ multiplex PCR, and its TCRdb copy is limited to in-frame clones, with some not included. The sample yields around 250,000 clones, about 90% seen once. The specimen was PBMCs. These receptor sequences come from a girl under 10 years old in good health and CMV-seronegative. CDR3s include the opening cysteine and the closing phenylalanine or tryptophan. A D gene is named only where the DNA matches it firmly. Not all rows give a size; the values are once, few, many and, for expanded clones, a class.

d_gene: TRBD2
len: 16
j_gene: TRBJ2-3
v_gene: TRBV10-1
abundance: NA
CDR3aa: CASEASGTGVADTQYF
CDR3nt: TGCGCCAGCGAGGCTAGCGGGACGGGCGTCGCAGATACGCAGTATTTT

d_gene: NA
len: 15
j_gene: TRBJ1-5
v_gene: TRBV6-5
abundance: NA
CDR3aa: CASSYSSAANQPQHF
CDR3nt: TGTGCCAGCAGTTACTCGTCGGCGGCTAATCAGCCCCAGCATTTT

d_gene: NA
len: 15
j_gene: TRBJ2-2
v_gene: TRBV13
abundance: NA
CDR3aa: CASSPRVGGWGELFF
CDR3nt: TGTGCCAGCAGCCCCCGTGTGGGGGGATGGGGGGAGCTGTTTTTT

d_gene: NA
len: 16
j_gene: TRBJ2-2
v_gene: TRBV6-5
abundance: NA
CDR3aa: CASSYARDLNTGELFF
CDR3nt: TGTGCCAGCAGTTACGCAAGGGACTTAAACACCGGGGAGCTGTTTTTT

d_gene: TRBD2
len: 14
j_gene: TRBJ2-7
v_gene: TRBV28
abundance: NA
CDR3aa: CASSLTGGEGEQYF
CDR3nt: TGTGCCAGCAGTTTAACCGGGGGGGAGGGGGAGCAGTACTTC

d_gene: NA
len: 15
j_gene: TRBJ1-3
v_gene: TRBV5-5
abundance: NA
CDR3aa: CASSLTGGGGNTIYF
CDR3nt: TGTGCCAGCAGCTTAACGGGTGGAGGTGGAAACACCATATATTTT

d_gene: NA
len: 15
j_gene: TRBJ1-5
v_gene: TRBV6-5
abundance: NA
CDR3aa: CASSPREGGNQPQHF
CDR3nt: TGTGCCAGCAGTCCTCGGGAGGGGGGCAATCAGCCCCAGCATTTT

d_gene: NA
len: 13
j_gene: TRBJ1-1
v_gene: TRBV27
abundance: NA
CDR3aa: CASSSRDKGGAFF
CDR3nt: TGTGCCAGCAGTTCCCGGGACAAAGGTGGAGCTTTCTTT

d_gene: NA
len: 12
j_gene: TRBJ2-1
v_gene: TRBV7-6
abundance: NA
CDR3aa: CASRGLDNEQFF
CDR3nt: TGTGCCAGCAGGGGACTCGACAATGAGCAGTTCTTC

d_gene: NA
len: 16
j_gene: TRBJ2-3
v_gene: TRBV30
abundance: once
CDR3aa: CAWSVLGGPSTDTQYF
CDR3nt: TGTGCCTGGAGTGTACTGGGGGGGCCGAGCACAGATACGCAGTATTTT

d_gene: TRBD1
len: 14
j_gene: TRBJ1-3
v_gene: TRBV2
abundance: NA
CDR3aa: CASSDQGAGNTIYF
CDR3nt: TGTGCCAGCAGTGACCAGGGGGCTGGAAACACCATATATTTT

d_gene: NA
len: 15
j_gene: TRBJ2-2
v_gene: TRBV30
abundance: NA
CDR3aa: CAWSVSARTIGELFF
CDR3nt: TGTGCCTGGAGTGTTTCAGCTCGGACTATCGGGGAGCTGTTTTTT

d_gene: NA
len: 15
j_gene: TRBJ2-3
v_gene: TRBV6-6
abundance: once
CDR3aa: CASSHGVAVADTQYF
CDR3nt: TGTGCCAGCAGCCACGGGGTTGCCGTCGCAGATACGCAGTATTTT

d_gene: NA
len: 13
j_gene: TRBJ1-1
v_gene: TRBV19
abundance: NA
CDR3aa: CASSWTWNTEAFF
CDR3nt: TGTGCCAGTAGTTGGACTTGGAACACTGAAGCTTTCTTT

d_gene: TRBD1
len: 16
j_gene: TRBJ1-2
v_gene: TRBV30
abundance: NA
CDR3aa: CAWSEGPTGGGYGYTF
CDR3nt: TGTGCCTGGAGTGAAGGGCCGACAGGGGGTGGCTATGGCTACACCTTC

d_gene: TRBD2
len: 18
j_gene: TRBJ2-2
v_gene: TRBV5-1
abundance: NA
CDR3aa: CASSPGVAGGRWTGELFF
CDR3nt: TGCGCCAGCAGCCCCGGGGTAGCGGGGGGGCGTTGGACCGGGGAGCTGTTTTTT

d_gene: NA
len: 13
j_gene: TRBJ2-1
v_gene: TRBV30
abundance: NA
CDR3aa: CAWSPGLANEQFF
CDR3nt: TGTGCCTGGAGTCCGGGACTCGCCAATGAGCAGTTCTTC

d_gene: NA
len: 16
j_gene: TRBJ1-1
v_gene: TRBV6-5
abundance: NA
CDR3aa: CASSYDRFGGPTEAFF
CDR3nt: TGTGCCAGCAGTTACGACAGGTTCGGGGGGCCCACTGAAGCTTTCTTT

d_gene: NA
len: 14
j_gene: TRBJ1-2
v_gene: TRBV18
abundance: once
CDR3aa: CASSPRRGNYGYTF
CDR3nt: TGTGCCAGCTCTCCCCGTAGGGGAAACTATGGCTACACCTTC

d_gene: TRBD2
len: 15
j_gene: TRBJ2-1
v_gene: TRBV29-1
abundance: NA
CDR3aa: CSAPIGGGLAEGEFF
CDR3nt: TGCAGCGCTCCAATCGGGGGGGGACTAGCGGAGGGGGAGTTCTTC

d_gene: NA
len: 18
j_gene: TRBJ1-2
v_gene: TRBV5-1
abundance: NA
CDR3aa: CASSLTPNPEVADYGYTF
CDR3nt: TGCGCCAGCAGCTTGACCCCCAACCCCGAGGTCGCGGACTATGGCTACACCTTC

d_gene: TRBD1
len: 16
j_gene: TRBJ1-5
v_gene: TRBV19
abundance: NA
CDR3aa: CATKGSVGQGHQPQHF
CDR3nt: TGTGCCACCAAAGGGTCTGTGGGACAGGGACATCAGCCCCAGCATTTT

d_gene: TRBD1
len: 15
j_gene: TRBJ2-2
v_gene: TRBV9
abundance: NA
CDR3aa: CASSVGTGYPGELFF
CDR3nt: TGTGCCAGCAGCGTGGGGACAGGGTATCCCGGGGAGCTGTTTTTT

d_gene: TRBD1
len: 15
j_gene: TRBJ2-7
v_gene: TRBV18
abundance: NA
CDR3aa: CASSPPGQGVIGQYF
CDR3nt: TGTGCCAGCTCACCCCCGGGACAGGGGGTGATTGGGCAGTACTTC

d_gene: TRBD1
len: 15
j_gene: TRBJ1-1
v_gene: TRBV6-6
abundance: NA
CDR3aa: CASSRDRVMNTEAFF
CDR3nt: TGTGCCAGCAGTCGGGACAGGGTTATGAACACTGAAGCTTTCTTT

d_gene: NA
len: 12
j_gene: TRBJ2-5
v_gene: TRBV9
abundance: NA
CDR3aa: CASSVSSETRYF
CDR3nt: TGTGCCAGCAGCGTCTCGTCGGAGACCCGGTACTTC

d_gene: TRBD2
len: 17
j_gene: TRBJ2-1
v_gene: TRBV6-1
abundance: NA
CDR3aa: CASSEPQRERPPNEQFF
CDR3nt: TGTGCCAGCAGTGAGCCCCAGCGGGAGAGACCCCCCAATGAGCAGTTCTTC

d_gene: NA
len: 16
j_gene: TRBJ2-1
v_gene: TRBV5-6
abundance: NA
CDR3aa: CASSLDSGRDSNEQFF
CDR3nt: TGTGCCAGCAGCTTGGACTCGGGCAGGGATTCGAATGAGCAGTTCTTC

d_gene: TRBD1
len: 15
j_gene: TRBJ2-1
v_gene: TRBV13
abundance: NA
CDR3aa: CASSLTGGAYNEQFF
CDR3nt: TGTGCCAGCAGCTTAACAGGGGGCGCATACAATGAGCAGTTCTTC

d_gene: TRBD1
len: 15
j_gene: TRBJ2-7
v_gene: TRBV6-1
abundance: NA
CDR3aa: CASSEPGQGLYEQYF
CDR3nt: TGTGCCAGCAGTGAACCGGGACAGGGCTTATACGAGCAGTACTTC

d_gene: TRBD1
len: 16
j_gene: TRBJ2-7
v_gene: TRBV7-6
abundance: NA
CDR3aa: CASSLGFEGAPLEQYF
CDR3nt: TGTGCCAGCAGCTTAGGATTTGAGGGGGCGCCCCTCGAGCAGTACTTC

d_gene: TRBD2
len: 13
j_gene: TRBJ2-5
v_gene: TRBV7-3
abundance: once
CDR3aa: CASSPSGGETQYF
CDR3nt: TGTGCCAGCAGCCCGAGCGGGGGGGAGACCCAGTACTTC

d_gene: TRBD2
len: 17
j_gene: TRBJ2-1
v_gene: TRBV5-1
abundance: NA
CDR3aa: CASSPITLAGGLNEQFF
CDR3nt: TGCGCCAGCAGCCCGATTACCCTAGCGGGAGGTTTGAATGAGCAGTTCTTC

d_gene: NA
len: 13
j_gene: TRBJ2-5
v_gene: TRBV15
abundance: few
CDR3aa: CATRTVAAETQYF
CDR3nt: TGTGCCACCCGGACAGTGGCGGCAGAGACCCAGTACTTC

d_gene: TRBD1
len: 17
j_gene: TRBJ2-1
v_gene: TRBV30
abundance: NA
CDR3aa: CAWSAPGHRGSYNEQFF
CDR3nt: TGTGCCTGGAGTGCCCCAGGGCACAGGGGCTCCTACAATGAGCAGTTCTTC

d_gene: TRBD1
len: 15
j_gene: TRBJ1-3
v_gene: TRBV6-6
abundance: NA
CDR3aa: CASVRGPSSGNTIYF
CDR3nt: TGTGCCAGCGTAAGGGGGCCGAGCTCTGGAAACACCATATATTTT

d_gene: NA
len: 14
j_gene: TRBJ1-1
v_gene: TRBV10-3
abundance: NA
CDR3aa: CAISESTWSTEAFF
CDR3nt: TGTGCCATCAGTGAGTCGACGTGGAGTACTGAAGCTTTCTTT

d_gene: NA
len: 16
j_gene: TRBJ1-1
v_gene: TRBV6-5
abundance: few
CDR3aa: CASSYSKLVRADEAFF
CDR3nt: TGTGCCAGCAGTTACTCGAAACTAGTCCGAGCGGACGAAGCTTTCTTT

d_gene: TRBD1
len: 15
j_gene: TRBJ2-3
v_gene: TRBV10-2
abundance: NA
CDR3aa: CASSDGTGGADTQYF
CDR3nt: TGCGCCAGCAGTGACGGGACAGGGGGCGCAGATACGCAGTATTTT

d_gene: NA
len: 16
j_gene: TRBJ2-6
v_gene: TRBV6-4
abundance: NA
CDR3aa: CASSLGGASGANVLTF
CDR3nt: TGTGCCAGCAGTTTGGGAGGTGCCTCTGGGGCCAACGTCCTGACTTTC

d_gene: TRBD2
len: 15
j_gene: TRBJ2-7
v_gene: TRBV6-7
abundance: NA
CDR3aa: CASSFPSGRAYEQYF
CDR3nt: TGTGCCAGCAGTTTCCCTAGCGGGAGGGCCTACGAGCAGTACTTC

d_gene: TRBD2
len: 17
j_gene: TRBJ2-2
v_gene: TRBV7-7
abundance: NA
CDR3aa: CASSPAIASGVGGELFF
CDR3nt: TGTGCTAGCAGCCCGGCGATAGCTAGCGGGGTCGGCGGGGAGCTGTTTTTT

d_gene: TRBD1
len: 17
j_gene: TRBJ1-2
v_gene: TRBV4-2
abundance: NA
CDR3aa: CASSPGTGSDPVYGYTF
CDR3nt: TGTGCCAGCAGCCCAGGGACAGGGAGTGATCCAGTCTATGGCTACACCTTC

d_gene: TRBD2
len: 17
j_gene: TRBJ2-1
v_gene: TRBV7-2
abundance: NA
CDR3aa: CASSLGQGLAGYNEQFF
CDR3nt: TGTGCCAGCAGCTTAGGGCAGGGACTAGCGGGCTACAATGAGCAGTTCTTC

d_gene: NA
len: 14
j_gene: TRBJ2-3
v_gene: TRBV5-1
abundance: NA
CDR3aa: CATTPGGVGDTQYF
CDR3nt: TGCGCGACTACCCCGGGCGGTGTAGGAGATACGCAGTATTTT

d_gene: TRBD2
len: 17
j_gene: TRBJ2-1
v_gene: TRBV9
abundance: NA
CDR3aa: CASSVSTSGRSGNEQFF
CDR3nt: TGTGCCAGCAGCGTAAGCACTAGCGGGAGGTCGGGGAATGAGCAGTTCTTC

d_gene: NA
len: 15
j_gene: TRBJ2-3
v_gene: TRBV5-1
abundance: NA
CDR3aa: CASSLSQASTDTQYF
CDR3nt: TGCGCCAGCAGCTTGAGTCAGGCCAGCACAGATACGCAGTATTTT

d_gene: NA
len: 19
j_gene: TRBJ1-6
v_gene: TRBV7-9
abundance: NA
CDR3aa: CSSSLGFGTESSYNSPLHF
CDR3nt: TGTTCCAGCAGCTTAGGGTTCGGCACAGAGAGCTCCTATAATTCACCCCTCCACTTT

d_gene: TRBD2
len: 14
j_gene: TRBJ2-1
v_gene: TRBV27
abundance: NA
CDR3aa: CASSLLAGVNEQFF
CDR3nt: TGTGCCAGCAGCCTACTAGCGGGGGTTAATGAGCAGTTCTTC

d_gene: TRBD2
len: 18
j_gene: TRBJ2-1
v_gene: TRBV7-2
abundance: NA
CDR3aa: CASSLGRATGGPDNEQFF
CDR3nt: TGTGCCAGCAGCTTAGGGCGGGCGACGGGAGGGCCGGACAATGAGCAGTTCTTC

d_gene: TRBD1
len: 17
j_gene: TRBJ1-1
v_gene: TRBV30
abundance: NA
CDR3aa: CAWSPGQGSLMNTEAFF
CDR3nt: TGTGCCTGGTCCCCGGGACAGGGGTCGTTGATGAACACTGAAGCTTTCTTT

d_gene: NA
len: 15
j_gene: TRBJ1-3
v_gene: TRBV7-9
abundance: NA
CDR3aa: CASSLGGLSGNTIYF
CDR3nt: TGTGCCAGCAGCTTAGGAGGCCTCTCTGGAAACACCATATATTTT

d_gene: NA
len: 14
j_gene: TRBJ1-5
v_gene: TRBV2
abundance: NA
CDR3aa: CASMYRYSNQPQHF
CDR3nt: TGTGCCAGCATGTACAGATATAGCAATCAGCCCCAGCATTTT

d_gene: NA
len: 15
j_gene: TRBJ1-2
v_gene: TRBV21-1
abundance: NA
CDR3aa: CASPKAGGGNYGYTF
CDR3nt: TGTGCCAGCCCTAAGGCGGGAGGGGGGAACTATGGCTACACCTTC

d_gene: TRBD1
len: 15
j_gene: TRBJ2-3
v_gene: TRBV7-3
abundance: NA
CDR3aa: CASSLAGTVTDTQYF
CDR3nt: TGTGCCAGCAGCTTAGCCGGGACAGTCACAGATACGCAGTATTTT

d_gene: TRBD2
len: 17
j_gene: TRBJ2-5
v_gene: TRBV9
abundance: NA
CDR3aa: CASSERETSGGQETQYF
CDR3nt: TGTGCCAGCAGCGAGAGGGAGACTAGCGGGGGACAAGAGACCCAGTACTTC

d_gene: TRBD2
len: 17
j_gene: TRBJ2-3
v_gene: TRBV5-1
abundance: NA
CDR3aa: CASSWVSGRSSTDTQYF
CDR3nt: TGCGCCAGCAGCTGGGTTAGCGGGAGATCGAGCACAGATACGCAGTATTTT

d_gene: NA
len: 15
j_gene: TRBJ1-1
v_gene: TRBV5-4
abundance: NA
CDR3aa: CASSLARQVDTEAFF
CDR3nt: TGTGCCAGCAGCTTGGCTCGGCAGGTGGACACTGAAGCTTTCTTT

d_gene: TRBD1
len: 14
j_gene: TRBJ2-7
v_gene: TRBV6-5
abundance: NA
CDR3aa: CASSSPTGMGEQYF
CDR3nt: TGTGCCAGCAGTTCGCCGACAGGGATGGGCGAGCAGTACTTC

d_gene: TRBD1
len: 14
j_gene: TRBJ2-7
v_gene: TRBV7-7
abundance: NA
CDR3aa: CASSPGQGTYEQYF
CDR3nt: TGTGCTAGCAGCCCGGGACAGGGCACCTACGAGCAGTACTTC